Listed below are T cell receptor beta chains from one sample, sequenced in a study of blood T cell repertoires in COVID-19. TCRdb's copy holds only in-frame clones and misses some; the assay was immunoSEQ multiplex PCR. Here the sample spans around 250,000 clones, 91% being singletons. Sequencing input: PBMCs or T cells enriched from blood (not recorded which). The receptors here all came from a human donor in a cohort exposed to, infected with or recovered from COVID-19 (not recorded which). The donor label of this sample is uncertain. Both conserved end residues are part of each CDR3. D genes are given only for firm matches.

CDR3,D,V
CASSVATGTEAFF,-,TRBV9
CASSVDQGQGQLFF,TRBD1,TRBV9
CASSARDRGGYTF,TRBD1,TRBV9
CASSLAGIGSEQYF,TRBD2,TRBV5-1
CSVVWAHSTHEQYF,-,TRBV29-1
CASSPRGRDTEAFF,-,TRBV7-9
CASNYPGTAYNEKLFF,TRBD1,TRBV27
CASSSLIAGATQYF,TRBD2,TRBV7-2
CASSPGQGGYTF,TRBD1,TRBV18
CASSIMGLAGGASTDTQYF,TRBD2,TRBV19
CSVAAGEGANVLTF,TRBD2,TRBV29-1
CASSLFTGNSNQPQHF,-,TRBV5-8
CASSQGAIYGYTF,-,TRBV3-1/TRBV3-2
CASSQVYTGELFF,-,TRBV4-1
CASSLELAPDTQYF,-,TRBV5-1
CASSSRDRERHF,TRBD1,TRBV13
CASSPETDRNSPLHF,-,TRBV18
CAIRPGTGEAFF,TRBD1,TRBV10-3